The 21 T cell receptor beta chains below all came from one sample that was sequenced in a study of blood T cell repertoires in COVID-19. The data were produced by immunoSEQ multiplex PCR, yet TCRdb's version contains in-frame clones alone and is incomplete. The table lists about 440,000 clones, less than 95% of them singletons, with 0.55% to 0.75% in the top ten. Sequenced: PBMCs or T cells enriched from blood (not recorded which). The receptors derive from a man younger than 35 who had recovered from COVID-19.

The chain has TRBV19 and TRBJ1-5; D is unclear. The germline CDR1 and CDR2 sequences are LNHDA and SQIVND (reference sequence). There are 13 residues in the CDR3. Trimming left V 5 bases short and J 5 bases short, with 10 bases between. The CDR3 coding sequence is TGTGCCAGTAGTCCCGACGGGGATCAGCCCCAGCATTTT. It is translated as CASSPDGDQPQHF.

The chain has TRBV12-3 or TRBV12-4 and TRBJ1-1; D gene unclear. The CDR3 is 13 amino acids. Trimming left V 6 bases short and J 5 bases short, with 13 bases between. CDR3 in amino acids: CASSPIEATEAFF. The CDR3 DNA sequence: TGTGCCAGCAGCCCCATAGAGGCGACTGAAGCTTTCTTT.

This clone showed up just once. The genes are TRBV5-1 and TRBJ1-2; TRBD1 agrees at 7 bases. The germline gives CDR1 SGHRS, CDR2 YFSETQ. The CDR3 runs 14 residues. V shed 0 bases and J 4 bases; nucleotides not matched to a gene: 3. The CDR3 nucleotides read TGCGCCAGCAGCTTGGAGGGGGCAGGCTATGGCTACACCTTC. Amino acid sequence: CASSLEGAGYGYTF.

This clone was recorded only once. The chain carries TRBV11-3 and TRBJ2-1, with 12 bases lining up with TRBD2. This CDR3 spans 19 amino acids. V shed 4 bases and J 1 base; nucleotides not matched to a gene: 11. Germline CDR1 and CDR2: SGHNT and YENEEA. The CDR3 sequence: CASSSRLAGATGSYNEQFF. CDR3 coding DNA: TGTGCCAGCAGCTCCCGACTAGCGGGGGCTACGGGGTCCTACAATGAGCAGTTCTTC.

This chain links TRBV9 with TRBJ1-1; 8 bases agree with TRBD1. V was clipped by 0 bases and J by 5 bases; unmatched bases: 9. Germline CDR1 SGDLS, CDR2 YYNGEE. The CDR3 runs 16 residues. The CDR3 DNA is TGTGCCAGCAGCGTAGCATCCCAGGGGGCCGCGACTGAAGCTTTCTTT. Protein product: CASSVASQGAATEAFF.

This sequence joins TRBV27 and TRBJ1-4, with D unresolved. The CDR3 runs to 15 residues. Trimming took 5 bases from V and 4 from J, leaving 14 bases between them. In germline, CDR1 is MNHEY, CDR2 SMNVEV (reference sequence). The CDR3 spells CASSTSGAINEKLFF. DNA of the CDR3: TGTGCCAGCAGTACCTCCGGAGCGATTAATGAAAAACTGTTTTTT.

The rearrangement uses TRBV7-3 and TRBJ1-1; 12 bases map to TRBD1. The CDR3 runs to 16 residues. Germline CDR1 reads SGHTA; CDR2 reads FQGTGA. The V segment lost 0 bases and the J segment 5 bases; nucleotides outside the gene matches: 4. The CDR3 here is CASSLTGTGGLTEAFF. The CDR3 DNA is TGTGCCAGCAGCTTAACGGGGACAGGGGGCTTAACTGAAGCTTTCTTT.

The chain links TRBV19 to TRBJ1-2; 8 positions agree with TRBD1. Germline V gives CDR1 LNHDA, CDR2 SQIVND (reference sequence). The V segment lost 6 bases and the J segment 4 bases; nucleotides outside the gene matches: 7. This CDR3 is built from 14 residues. The CDR3 region has the DNA TGTGCCAGTAGGCTGGACAGGGCCGGCTATGGCTACACCTTC. Translating gives CASRLDRAGYGYTF.

The genes are TRBV5-4 and TRBJ1-2, with 9 bases identical to TRBD1. Germline assignment: CDR1 SGHNT and CDR2 YYREEE (reference sequence). The CDR3 totals 16 residues. Trimming removed 2 bases from V and 4 bases from J; junction bases left unmatched: 9. The CDR3 protein is CASSFPTGGEGYGYTF. CDR3 nucleotides: TGTGCCAGCAGCTTCCCAACAGGGGGCGAAGGCTATGGCTACACCTTC.

The V call is TRBV28, the J call TRBJ1-3; TRBD1 agrees at 9 bases. The CDR3 runs 16 residues. Germline V gives CDR1 MDHEN, CDR2 SYDVKM. The J segment lost 4 bases and the V segment lost 3 bases, leaving 7 bases of the junction unmatched. CDR3 in amino acids: CASSFSGTGKGNTIYF. The CDR3 DNA follows: TGTGCCAGCAGTTTTTCCGGGACAGGGAAAGGAAACACCATATATTTT.

The gene calls are TRBV14 and TRBJ1-1; D is ambiguous. Germline V gene data show CDR1 as SGHDN and CDR2 as FVKESK. Deletions cut 0 bases from V and 6 bases from J, with 8 bases between. This CDR3 comprises 13 residues. This chain's CDR3 is CASSQDLRAEAFF. The CDR3 DNA reads TGTGCCAGCAGCCAAGATTTGAGGGCTGAAGCTTTCTTT. Based on the CDR3 plus reference TRBV14 and TRBJ1-1, the full variable domain is EAGVTQFPSHSVIEKGQTVTLRCDPISGHDNLYWYRRVMGKEIKFLLHFVKESKQDESGMPNNRFLAERTGGTYSTLKVQPAELEDSGVYFCASSQDLRAEAFFGQGTRLTVV.

V usage is TRBV3-1 (or the pseudogene TRBV3-2) and J usage is TRBJ1-1, with TRBD1 matching 8 bases. The length of the CDR3 is 12 residues. V lost 3 bases and J lost 11; bases outside the gene matches: 5. CDR1 and CDR2 from the germline V gene are LGHDT and YNNKEL (reference sequence). CDR3 nucleotides: TGTGCCAGCAGCCATAGGACAGGGCATGCTTTCTTT. Translating gives CASSHRTGHAFF.

This CDR3 is CASSRGGGQGRTNYGYTF. CDR3 in DNA: TGTGCCAGCAGCCGTGGGGGAGGGCAGGGGCGAACTAACTATGGCTACACCTTC. The chain combines TRBV11-2 with TRBJ1-2, with D possibly being TRBD1 (6 bases). The CDR3 has 18 residues. The germline V and J ends were trimmed by 5 bases and 0 bases, with 22 bases remaining between them. Germline lookup yields CDR1 SGHAT and CDR2 FQNNGV.

With regard to this clone: Other nucleotide sequences in the sample specify the same CDR3. The genes are TRBV6-5 and TRBJ1-1, with no clear D. The V end was cut by 6 bases, the J end by 1 base, with 3 bases between. This CDR3 region has 11 residues. Germline loops: CDR1 MNHEY, CDR2 SVGAGI. The CDR3 region has the DNA TGTGCCAGCAGGAGGAACACTGAAGCTTTCTTT. Amino acid sequence: CASRRNTEAFF.

The rearrangement links TRBV3-1 (or the pseudogene TRBV3-2) to TRBJ2-5; 11 bases align to TRBD2. V gave up 0 bases and J gave up 1 base; unmatched junction bases: 16. Per the germline V gene, CDR1 is LGHDT and CDR2 is YNNKEL (reference sequence). The CDR3 loop spans 21 amino acids. In DNA form, the CDR3 reads TGTGCCAGCAGCCAAGAACCTATACGGGGGGTAGCGGGAGGGATCCAAGAGACCCAGTACTTC. This codes for CASSQEPIRGVAGGIQETQYF.

The V and J genes are TRBV7-9 and TRBJ1-4; the match to TRBD1 covers 9 bases. Germline V lookup: CDR1 SEHNR, CDR2 FQNEAQ (reference sequence). Unmatched junction bases numbered 7, after V lost 5 bases and J lost 6 bases. There are 15 residues in the CDR3. The CDR3 spells CASSRDWTGDEKLFF. For the CDR3, the DNA is TGTGCCAGCAGCCGAGACTGGACAGGGGATGAAAAACTGTTTTTT.

CDR3 coding DNA: TGTGCCAGCACGGGACTAGCTTCCGAGCAGTACTTC. It is translated as CASTGLASEQYF. V usage is TRBV2 and J usage is TRBJ2-7; 9 nucleotides align to TRBD2. CDR1 SNHLY and CDR2 FYNNEI come from the germline V gene. Trimming removed 7 bases from V and 6 bases from J; junction bases left unmatched: 4. The CDR3 length is 12 residues.

The CDR3 region has the DNA TGTGCCAGCAGTTTAACCGGAGGGCCCGCTAACTATGGCTACACCTTC. This sequence encodes CASSLTGGPANYGYTF. The chain carries TRBV28 and TRBJ1-2; D gene unclear. Trimming left V 2 bases short and J 0 bases short, with 13 bases between. The CDR3 extends over 16 amino acids. Germline loops: CDR1 MDHEN, CDR2 SYDVKM.

This chain links TRBV25-1 with TRBJ2-7; TRBD2 matches 11 bases. Looked up from germline, CDR1 is MGHDK and CDR2 is SYGVNS. The V gene end was trimmed by 2 bases and the J gene end by 0 bases; junction bases not matched to a gene: 3. There are 16 residues in the CDR3. This chain's CDR3 is CASSETSGSSSYEQYF. The CDR3 DNA reads as TGTGCCAGCAGTGAAACTAGCGGGAGTAGCTCCTACGAGCAGTACTTC.

V is TRBV7-3 and J is TRBJ2-2; possible D gene TRBD2, 6 bases. The germline gives CDR1 SGHTA, CDR2 FQGTGA. CDR3 size: 13 residues. V lost 7 bases, J lost 6 bases, and 12 bases lay in between. The CDR3 reads CASKGSGPGELFF. For the CDR3, the DNA is TGTGCCAGCAAGGGCAGCGGGCCCGGGGAGCTGTTTTTT.

This clone was recorded a few times. The gene calls are TRBV11-2 and TRBJ1-2; D is undetermined. Germline CDR1 is SGHAT and CDR2 is FQNNGV. The ends were cut back, 5 bases at V and 1 base at J, with 5 bases in the middle. There are 12 residues in the CDR3. CDR3 amino acids: CASSVGNYGYTF. CDR3 nucleotide sequence: TGTGCCAGCAGCGTCGGTAACTATGGCTACACCTTC. Filled out from reference TRBV11-2 and TRBJ1-2, the complete variable domain reads EAGVAQSPRYKIIEKRQSVAFWCNPISGHATLYWYQQILGQGPKLLIQFQNNGVVDDSQLPKDRFSAERLKGVDSTLKIQPAKLEDSAVYLCASSVGNYGYTFGSGTRLTVV.